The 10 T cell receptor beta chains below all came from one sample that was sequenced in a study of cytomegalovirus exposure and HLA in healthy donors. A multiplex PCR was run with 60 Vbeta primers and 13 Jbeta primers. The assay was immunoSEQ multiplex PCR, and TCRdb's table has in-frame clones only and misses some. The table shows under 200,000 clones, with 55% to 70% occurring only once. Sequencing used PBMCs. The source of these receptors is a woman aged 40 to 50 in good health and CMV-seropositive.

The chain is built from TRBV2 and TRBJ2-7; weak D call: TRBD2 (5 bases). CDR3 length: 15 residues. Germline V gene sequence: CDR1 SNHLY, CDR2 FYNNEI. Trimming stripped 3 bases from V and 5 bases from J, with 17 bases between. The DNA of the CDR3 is TGTGCCAGCAGTGATCAAGGGCTAGGAGGCGACGAGCAGTACTTC. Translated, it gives CASSDQGLGGDEQYF.

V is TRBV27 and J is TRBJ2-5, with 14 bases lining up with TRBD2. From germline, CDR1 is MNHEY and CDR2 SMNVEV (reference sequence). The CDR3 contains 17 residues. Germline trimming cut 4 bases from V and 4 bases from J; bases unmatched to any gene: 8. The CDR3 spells CASSSPRGTSGRETQYF. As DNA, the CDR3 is TGTGCCAGCAGTTCTCCTCGTGGGACTAGCGGGAGAGAGACCCAGTACTTC.

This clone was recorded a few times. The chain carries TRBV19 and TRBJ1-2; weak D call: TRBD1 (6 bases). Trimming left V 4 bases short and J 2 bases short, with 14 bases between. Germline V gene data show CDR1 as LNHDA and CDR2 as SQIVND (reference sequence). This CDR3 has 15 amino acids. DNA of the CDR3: TGTGCCAGTAGTAACCCATGGACAGAGAACTATGGCTACACCTTC. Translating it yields CASSNPWTENYGYTF.

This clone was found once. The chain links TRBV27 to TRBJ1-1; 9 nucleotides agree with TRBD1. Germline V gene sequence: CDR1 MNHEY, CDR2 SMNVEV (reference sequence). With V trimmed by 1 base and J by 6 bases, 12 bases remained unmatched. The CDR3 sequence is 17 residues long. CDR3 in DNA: TGTGCCAGCAGTTTATTCAGAAGGACAGGGGCAAGAGCTGAAGCTTTCTTT. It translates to CASSLFRRTGARAEAFF.

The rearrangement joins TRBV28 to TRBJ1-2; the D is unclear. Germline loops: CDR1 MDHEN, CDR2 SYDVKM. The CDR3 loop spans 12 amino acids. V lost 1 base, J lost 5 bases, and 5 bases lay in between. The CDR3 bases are TGTGCCAGCAGTTTATCTCTTTATGGCTACACCTTC. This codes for CASSLSLYGYTF.

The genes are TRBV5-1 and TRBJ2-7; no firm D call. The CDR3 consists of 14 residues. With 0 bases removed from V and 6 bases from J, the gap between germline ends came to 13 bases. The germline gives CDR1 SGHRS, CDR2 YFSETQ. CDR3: CASSLEELGCEQYF. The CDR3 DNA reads TGCGCCAGCAGCTTGGAGGAGCTTGGGTGCGAGCAGTACTTC.

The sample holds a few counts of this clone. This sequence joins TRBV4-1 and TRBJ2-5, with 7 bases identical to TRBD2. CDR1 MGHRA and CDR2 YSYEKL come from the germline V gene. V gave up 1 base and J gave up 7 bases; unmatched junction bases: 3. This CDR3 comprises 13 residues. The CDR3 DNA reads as TGCGCCAGCAGCCAAGGGGTAGCGGGGACCCAGTACTTC. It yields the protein CASSQGVAGTQYF.

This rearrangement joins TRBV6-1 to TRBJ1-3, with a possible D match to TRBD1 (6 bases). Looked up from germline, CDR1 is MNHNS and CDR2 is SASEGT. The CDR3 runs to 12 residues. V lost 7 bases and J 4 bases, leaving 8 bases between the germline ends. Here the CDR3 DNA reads TGTGCCAGCACAGGACAGGGAAACACCATATATTTT. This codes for CASTGQGNTIYF.

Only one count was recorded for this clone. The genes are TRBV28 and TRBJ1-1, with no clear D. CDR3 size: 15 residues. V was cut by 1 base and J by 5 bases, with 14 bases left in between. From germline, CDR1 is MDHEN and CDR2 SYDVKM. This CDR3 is CASSLYTVRETEAFF. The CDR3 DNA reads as TGTGCCAGCAGTTTATATACGGTTCGGGAAACTGAAGCTTTCTTT.

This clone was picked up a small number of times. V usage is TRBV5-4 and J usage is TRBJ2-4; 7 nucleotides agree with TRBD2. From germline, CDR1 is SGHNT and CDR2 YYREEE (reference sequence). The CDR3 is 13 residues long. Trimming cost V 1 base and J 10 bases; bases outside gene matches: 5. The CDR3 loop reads CASSLLGGVIQYF. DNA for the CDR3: TGTGCCAGCAGCTTGTTGGGGGGGGTAATTCAGTACTTC.